This T cell receptor beta chain emerged from a study of T cell repertoires in cytomegalovirus infection. Turning to the study itself: From public TCR beta signatures came an indication of both CMV infection and matching HLA type. Broader study findings: CMV carriers having the relevant HLA were flagged by cumulative public TCR beta family frequency.

Via MiXCR, TCRdb re-called the reads, giving one row per CDR3 protein. The sample consists of a few hundred thousand distinct CDR3 sequences, more than 8% of them appearing once. Germline lookup yields CDR1 ENHRY and CDR2 SYGVKD. This CDR3 has 12 amino acids. The ends were cut back, 3 bases at V and 7 bases at J, with 7 bases in the middle. By share, this clonotype ranks as medium-sized. Its antigen is as yet unknown. The genes are TRBV10-3 and TRBJ2-1; D possibly corresponds to TRBD1 (5 bases). This sequence was found in a human donor in good health (CMV status not recorded). Some clones in this sample may be carry-over from other donors' samples. Sequencing input: PBMCs. CDR3 amino acids: CAISDRDNEQFF. In DNA, the CDR3 is TGTGCCATCAGTGACAGGGATAATGAGCAGTTCTTC.